The T cell receptor (beta chain) described here comes from a study of T cells in Graves' hyperthyroidism and ophthalmopathy. Whole-study findings and limits: By a 13 V-J model, ophthalmopathy was set apart from stable hyperthyroidism. Blood samples included most of the expanded thyroid clonotypes exceeding 0.001.

The CDR3 is 17 amino acids. Trimming cost V 1 base and J 7 bases; bases outside gene matches: 6. Germline V lookup: CDR1 SEHNR, CDR2 FQNEAQ (reference sequence). Hyperthyroidism in the patients, aged 18 to 65, was newly diagnosed and under 2 months in duration. Together with thyroid ultrasound, orbital computed tomography, serum thyroxine and TRAb, clinical symptoms were used for diagnoses. Amplification yielded TCR beta CDR3 regions, with RNA transcripts as the source. The study used the HTBI primer set for a first-round RT-PCR of the TCR CDR3. TCRdb re-derived calls from the multiplex PCR reads in MiXCR, one entry per CDR3 protein. Of approximately 560,000 distinct CDR3 sequences listed, about 15% are singletons. This clonotype came up many times. Its matching antigen is unknown.

This sequence joins TRBV7-9 and TRBJ2-1; 14 positions match TRBD2. Sequencing used blood. This TCR was sampled from a woman aged 25 to 39 with Graves' hyperthyroidism. CDR3 sequence: CASSLGGTSGRSNEQFF. Written as DNA, the CDR3 is TGTGCCAGCAGCTTAGGGGGGACTAGCGGGAGATCGAATGAGCAGTTCTTC. Drawing the rest from reference TRBV7-9 and TRBJ2-1, the complete variable domain is DTGVSQNPRHKITKRGQNVTFRCDPISEHNRLYWYRQTLGQGPEFLTYFQNEAQLEKSRLLSDRFSAERPKGSFSTLEIQRTEQGDSAMYLCASSLGGTSGRSNEQFFGPGTRLTVL.